The table lists the clone carrying this T cell receptor (beta chain) with a few counts. The antigen is unknown. Germline assignment: CDR1 SGHNT and CDR2 YYREEE (reference sequence). Trimming took off 7 bases at V and 0 bases at J, with 7 bases between the two ends. This CDR3 contains 13 residues. This entry comes from a study of identical twins. Study findings and constraints: Memory repertoires showed no such pattern, whereas abundant cord blood beta clonotypes carried fewer insertions. Within monozygotic twins, out-of-frame TCR alpha sharing was underestimated by the models. Among out-of-frame alpha sequences shared by twins, low generation probability occurred in excess.

Through template switching, a universal primer site was introduced, and the cDNA contained unique molecular identifiers. In TCRdb, the 5' RACE reads were re-called with MiXCR into one record per CDR3 protein. This sample has 210,000 or so distinct CDR3 sequences, with around 6.8% found just once. The data were also submitted as part of a second study, on yellow fever vaccine responses in identical twins.

Sequencing was done on a sample of memory (CD45RO+) T cells sorted from blood. V gene TRBV5-4 combines with J gene TRBJ2-2; D possibly uses TRBD1 or TRBD2 (5 bases each). The sequence derives from a woman between 18 and 29 years old in good health. The DNA for the CDR3 is TGTGCCAGCGTGGGGGCGAACACCGGGGAGCTGTTTTTT. Translating it yields CASVGANTGELFF.